This is a list of T cell receptor beta chains from one sample in a study of tumor-infiltrating lymphocytes in primary liver carcinoma. MiXCR was run by TCRdb on the multiplex PCR reads, yielding one entry per CDR3 protein. The sample includes more than 100,000 distinct CDR3 sequences, roughly 69% of them seen just once. Sequenced sample: liver tumor tissue from sampling region 1. The receptors were sampled from a woman aged 55-75 years with primary liver carcinoma and hepatitis B virus infection. CDR3s include the opening cysteine and the closing phenylalanine or tryptophan.

CDR3 protein,J gene,V gene
CASSRLQGPEDQPQHF,TRBJ1-5,TRBV5-1
CVSRLEVPGYGYTF,TRBJ1-2,TRBV7-9
CTRGLRQRAGESHF,TRBJ2-3,TRBV11-1
CASSFPRISGRSVNEQFF,TRBJ2-1,TRBV7-8
CASNRVSNYGYTF,TRBJ1-2,TRBV28
CATSDSQKAKNIQYF,TRBJ2-4,TRBV24-1
CASSYTGGNTEAFF,TRBJ1-1,TRBV28
CATSDSGGNSMYEQYF,TRBJ2-7,TRBV24-1
CASSLGMGTEAFF,TRBJ1-1,TRBV14
CASSLLVVITEAFF,TRBJ1-1,TRBV11-2
CVSRPGTSAYEQYF,TRBJ2-7,TRBV6-2/TRBV6-3
CASSPGQTPSREIQYF,TRBJ2-5,TRBV5-4
CASSHDRGNQPQHF,TRBJ1-5,TRBV5-4
CASSFPGRGNYGYTF,TRBJ1-2,TRBV7-9
CASIGTGRNTEAFF,TRBJ1-1,TRBV2
CSAGLLGGGLRDTQYF,TRBJ2-3,TRBV29-1
CASSLSLADVAKNIQYF,TRBJ2-4,TRBV28
CASSPRLAEVYEQYF,TRBJ2-7,TRBV28
CASSLGTSENIQYF,TRBJ2-4,TRBV7-9
CASSYNGRLGNEQFF,TRBJ2-1,TRBV6-5
CASSSRPDSSGDSYNEQFF,TRBJ2-1,TRBV13
CASSQVPGVVTDTQYF,TRBJ2-3,TRBV14
CATTLEPRNTEAFF,TRBJ1-1,TRBV2
CATSRGFSGSIAKNIQYF,TRBJ2-4,TRBV15
CASSLQGNNPPLHF,TRBJ1-6,TRBV7-3
CARSPIGLDTGELFF,TRBJ2-2,TRBV6-4
CASSSPTGSSSGANVLTF,TRBJ2-6,TRBV5-1
CGSSLDRGDTQYF,TRBJ2-3,TRBV11-2
CASSPSGRRSLGSIQQFF,TRBJ2-1,TRBV14
CASSPCGGRANEQFF,TRBJ2-1,TRBV5-4
CASSKSARGTGDYEQYF,TRBJ2-7,TRBV11-2
CASSLVQVYEQYF,TRBJ2-7,TRBV11-1